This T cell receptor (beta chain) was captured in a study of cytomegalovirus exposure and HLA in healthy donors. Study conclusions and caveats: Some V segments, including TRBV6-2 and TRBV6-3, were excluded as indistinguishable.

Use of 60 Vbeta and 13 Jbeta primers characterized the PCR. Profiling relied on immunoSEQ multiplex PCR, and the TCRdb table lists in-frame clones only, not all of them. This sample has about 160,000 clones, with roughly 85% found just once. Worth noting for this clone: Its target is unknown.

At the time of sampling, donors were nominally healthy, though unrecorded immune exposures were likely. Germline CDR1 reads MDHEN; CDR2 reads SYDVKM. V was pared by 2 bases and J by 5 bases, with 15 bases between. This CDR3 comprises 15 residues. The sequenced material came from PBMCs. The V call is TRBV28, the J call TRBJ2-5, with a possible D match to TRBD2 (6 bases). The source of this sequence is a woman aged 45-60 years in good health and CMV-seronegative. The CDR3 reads CASSLGDGGRETQYF. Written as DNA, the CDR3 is TGTGCCAGCAGTTTAGGGGACGGGGGTCGGGAGACCCAGTACTTC.